This T cell receptor (beta chain) appears in the sequencing data of a study of Graves' ophthalmopathy and Graves' hyperthyroidism. Study results and caveats: Blood shared most expanded thyroid clonotypes above 0.001 frequency.

A volume of approximately 9.2 ml of fresh peripheral blood supplied the PBMCs. Amplification from RNA transcripts yielded the TCR beta CDR3 regions. The library came from an HTBI-primed first-round RT-PCR and a second-round multiplex PCR. TCRdb ran MiXCR on the multiplex PCR reads and lists one entry per CDR3 protein. The sample gives roughly 350,000 distinct CDR3 sequences, roughly a sixth of which show up once; 2.4% is in the top ten. Germline V gives CDR1 MDHEN, CDR2 SYDVKM. This CDR3 region has 12 residues. This clonotype was counted between two and nine times. Antigen unknown. The J gene is TRBJ2-7, the V gene TRBV28; D unresolved. Sequenced: peripheral blood. The TCR originated in an adult woman with stable Graves' hyperthyroidism. In DNA form, the CDR3 reads TGTGTCACAACGGACGGCCCCTACGAGCAGTACTTC. Its protein is CVTTDGPYEQYF.